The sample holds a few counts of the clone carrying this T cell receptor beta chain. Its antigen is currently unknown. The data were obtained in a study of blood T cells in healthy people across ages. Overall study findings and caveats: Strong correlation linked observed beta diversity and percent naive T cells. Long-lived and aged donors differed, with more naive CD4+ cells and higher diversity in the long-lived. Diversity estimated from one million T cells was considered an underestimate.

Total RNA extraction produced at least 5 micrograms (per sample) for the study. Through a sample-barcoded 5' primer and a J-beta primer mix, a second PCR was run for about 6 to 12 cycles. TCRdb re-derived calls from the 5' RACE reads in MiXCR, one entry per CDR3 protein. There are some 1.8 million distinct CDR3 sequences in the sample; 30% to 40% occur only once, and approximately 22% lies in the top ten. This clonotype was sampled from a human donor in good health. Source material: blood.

The CDR3 region is CASSPTHQETQYF. CDR3 nucleotides: TGTGCCAGCAGCCCGACACACCAAGAGACCCAGTACTTC. The V and J genes are TRBV7-2 and TRBJ2-5; D remains unclear. Looked up from germline, CDR1 is SGHTA and CDR2 is FQGNSA. The CDR3 is made up of 13 amino acids. Trimming removed 5 bases at V and 0 bases at J, with 7 bases between. Drawing the rest from reference TRBV7-2 and TRBJ2-5, the complete variable domain is GAGVSQSPSNKVTEKGKDVELRCDPISGHTALYWYRQSLGQGLEFLIYFQGNSAPDKSGLPSDRFSAERTGGSVSTLTIQRTQQEDSAVYLCASSPTHQETQYFGPGTRLLVL.